These T cell receptor beta chains were read from a single sample in a study of blood T cells in healthy people across ages. MiXCR, applied by TCRdb to the 5' RACE reads, yields one record per CDR3 protein. Found here are about 650,000 distinct CDR3 sequences, about 30% of them singletons; the top ten hold 15%. Sequenced input: blood. Receptors were obtained from a woman of 80 years or more in good health. Each CDR3 is given with its conserved first and last residue. Each record gives: clone size, V gene, D gene, J gene, CDR3 DNA, CDR3 protein. D genes are given only for firm matches. Clone size, where shown, is once, few, many, or a class for clones that have expanded.

clone size: few; V gene: TRBV20-1; D gene: TRBD2; J gene: TRBJ2-7; CDR3 DNA: TGCAGTGCCAGTAGCGGGGGGGCCGGTAGCGAGCAGTACTTC; CDR3 protein: CSASSGGAGSEQYF
clone size: many; V gene: TRBV6-5; D gene: TRBD2; J gene: TRBJ2-3; CDR3 DNA: TGTGCCAGCAACCCGGTCGGCGGGGGGGAAGATACGCAGTATTTT; CDR3 protein: CASNPVGGGEDTQYF
clone size: many; V gene: TRBV12-3/TRBV12-4; D gene: NA; J gene: TRBJ2-7; CDR3 DNA: TGTGCCAGCAGTTCCCCCCTCATCTCCTACGAGCAGTACTTC; CDR3 protein: CASSSPLISYEQYF
clone size: NA; V gene: TRBV6-2/TRBV6-3; D gene: NA; J gene: TRBJ1-5; CDR3 DNA: TGTGCCAGCACCCCGTCGGGAGGGGGGCGTCAGCCCCAGCATTTT; CDR3 protein: CASTPSGGGRQPQHF
clone size: many; V gene: TRBV24-1; D gene: TRBD1; J gene: TRBJ1-1; CDR3 DNA: TGTGCCACCAGTGATGGATACAGGGGAGACACTGAAGCTTTCTTT; CDR3 protein: CATSDGYRGDTEAFF
clone size: many; V gene: TRBV4-3; D gene: TRBD1; J gene: TRBJ1-2; CDR3 DNA: TGCGCCAGCAGCCAAGAAGTTGGACAGGCTTCAAGCTACACCTTC; CDR3 protein: CASSQEVGQASSYTF
clone size: many; V gene: TRBV14; D gene: NA; J gene: TRBJ1-1; CDR3 DNA: TGTGCCAGCAGCCAAGCGGGCGGTCGTGTCACTGAAGCTTTCTTT; CDR3 protein: CASSQAGGRVTEAFF
clone size: NA; V gene: TRBV20-1; D gene: TRBD1; J gene: TRBJ2-3; CDR3 DNA: TGCAGTGCTGGGGGACAGAGCACAGATACGCAGTATTTT; CDR3 protein: CSAGGQSTDTQYF
clone size: many; V gene: TRBV20-1; D gene: TRBD2; J gene: TRBJ2-3; CDR3 DNA: TGCAGTGGTATACTAGCGGGGGCGGGAGATACGCAGTATTTT; CDR3 protein: CSGILAGAGDTQYF
clone size: few; V gene: TRBV7-2; D gene: TRBD2; J gene: TRBJ2-2; CDR3 DNA: TGTGCCAGCAGCTTAGGGGTTTCGGGGGGGACCACCACCGGGGAGCTGTTTTTT; CDR3 protein: CASSLGVSGGTTTGELFF
clone size: many; V gene: TRBV20-1; D gene: NA; J gene: TRBJ2-5; CDR3 DNA: TGCAGTGCTCTTGAGTTTCTGGGTCAAGAGACCCAGTACTTC; CDR3 protein: CSALEFLGQETQYF
clone size: many; V gene: TRBV9; D gene: TRBD1; J gene: TRBJ2-1; CDR3 DNA: TGTGCCAGCAGCCCCGGACAGGGGATATACAATGAGCAGTTCTTC; CDR3 protein: CASSPGQGIYNEQFF
clone size: NA; V gene: TRBV30; D gene: TRBD2; J gene: TRBJ2-2; CDR3 DNA: TGTGCCTGGAGGAGCGGGGGCTCAACCGGGGAGCTGTTTTTT; CDR3 protein: CAWRSGGSTGELFF
clone size: NA; V gene: TRBV20-1; D gene: TRBD1; J gene: TRBJ1-1; CDR3 DNA: TGCAGTGCTAGAGAACCCCCCGGGACAGGACAGAACACTGAAGCTTTCTTT; CDR3 protein: CSAREPPGTGQNTEAFF
clone size: NA; V gene: TRBV4-2; D gene: TRBD2; J gene: TRBJ2-1; CDR3 DNA: TGTGCCAGCAGCGCCCGGACTAGCGGGAGCTACAATGAGCAGTTCTTC; CDR3 protein: CASSARTSGSYNEQFF
clone size: NA; V gene: TRBV6-1; D gene: NA; J gene: TRBJ2-7; CDR3 DNA: TGTGCCAGCAGTGAAGAATCCGGTGTCACTCACTACGAGCAGTACTTC; CDR3 protein: CASSEESGVTHYEQYF
clone size: few; V gene: TRBV7-2; D gene: TRBD1; J gene: TRBJ1-3; CDR3 DNA: TGTGCCAGCAGCTTGGGGACAGGGACGGGAAACACCATATATTTT; CDR3 protein: CASSLGTGTGNTIYF